This T cell receptor (beta chain) came from a study of T cell responses to AZD1222 COVID-19 vaccine. Study findings and constraints: Spike-specific TCR breadth rose after two AZD1222 doses, and depth rose as well. White British people made up most donors, females outnumbered males, and clonal diversity was possibly underestimated. At baseline, seropositivity was found in only 6 or 7 AZD1222 recipients.

Measured with immunoSEQ multiplex PCR; TCRdb has only the in-frame clones, and not every one. The sample shows around 78,000 clones, roughly 88% of them seen only once. The V end lost 2 bases, the J end lost 4 bases, and 2 bases lay between the germline ends. The CDR3 extends over 11 amino acids. Germline V CDR1 and CDR2: MNHEY, SVGEGT. A word on this clone: Antigen: not known. Distinct nucleotide sequences in the sample also encode this CDR3.

The genes are TRBV6-2 or TRBV6-3 and TRBJ2-5; D unclear. This receptor was taken from an adult in good health. Sequenced here: peripheral blood, sampled on day 0 of MenACWY control vaccination. CDR3 bases: TGTGCCAGCAGTTACGGAGAGACCCAGTACTTC. Residues: CASSYGETQYF.